This T cell receptor (beta chain) was captured by sequencing in a study of patients and donors after allogeneic stem cell transplantation. Germline V gives CDR1 LGHNA, CDR2 YSLEER. Trimming took off 0 bases at V and 3 bases at J, with 15 bases between the two ends. This CDR3 spans 16 amino acids. TCRdb itself ran the RT-PCR reads through MiXCR, one entry per CDR3 protein. Of roughly 180,000 distinct CDR3 sequences in the sample, 41% were seen once. The receptor was derived from a human donor who was either an allogeneic HSCT recipient or a stem cell or donor lymphocyte infusion donor (not recorded which). It is not recorded whose cells these are; they may come from a transplant donor. Sequencing input: blood, either unsorted or a sorted T cell fraction (not recorded which). This chain links TRBV4-3 with TRBJ2-7, with D perhaps TRBD2 (5 bases). CDR3 bases: TGCGCCAGCAGCCAAGATTCGGGGTCGCGGAACTACGAGCAGTACTTC. Translation gives CASSQDSGSRNYEQYF.